This entry lists 19 T cell receptor beta chains sequenced from one sample in a study of blood T cell repertoires in COVID-19. Profiled with immunoSEQ multiplex PCR; TCRdb holds only in-frame clones, not every one. Found here are about 150,000 clones, roughly 89% of them singletons; the top ten hold 5.8%. Input material: PBMCs or T cells enriched from blood (not recorded which). Receptors originate from a woman in her 50s who had been exposed to COVID-19.

The V call is TRBV30, the J call TRBJ1-1; D remains ambiguous. Germline V gives CDR1 GTSNPN, CDR2 SVGIG (reference sequence). The CDR3 runs to 13 residues. The germline V and J ends were trimmed by 2 bases and 0 bases, with 7 bases remaining between them. CDR3 loop: CAWSPQLNTEAFF. The DNA for the CDR3 is TGTGCCTGGAGTCCCCAATTGAACACTGAAGCTTTCTTT.

This clone has just a few counts. The gene calls are TRBV5-6 and TRBJ2-7, with TRBD1 identical over 7 bases. The germline V gene encodes CDR1 SGHDT and CDR2 YYEEEE. J gave up 3 bases and V 3 bases, and 12 bases lay outside the gene matches. The CDR3 sequence is 16 residues long. As DNA, the CDR3 is TGTGCCAGCAGCTGGGGAGAGGACAGGTCCCTCTACGAGCAGTACTTC. Protein sequence: CASSWGEDRSLYEQYF.

This clone came up a few times. The CDR3 sequence is CASSQGVASSTDTQYF. The CDR3 bases are TGCGCCAGCAGCCAAGGAGTAGCCTCTAGCACAGATACGCAGTATTTT. The rearrangement uses TRBV4-3 and TRBJ2-3; D is unresolved. This CDR3 is built from 16 residues. V lost 1 base and J lost 0, with 11 bases in between. Germline V gene data show CDR1 as LGHNA and CDR2 as YSLEER.

The genes are TRBV12-3 or TRBV12-4 and TRBJ1-2; TRBD1 aligns across 7 bases. The CDR3 has 12 amino acids. Losses at the gene ends were 10 bases for V and 4 bases for J; bases not matched to a gene: 6. The DNA for the CDR3 is TGTGCCACCTCGGAGGGGGCCTATGGCTACACCTTC. Protein product: CATSEGAYGYTF.

The V call is TRBV3-1 (or the pseudogene TRBV3-2), the J call TRBJ2-1; the D is unclear. V shed 9 bases and J shed 7 bases, with 13 bases lying between them. This CDR3 has 12 amino acids. The germline gives CDR1 LGHDT, CDR2 YNNKEL (reference sequence). The CDR3: CASGAPGNEQFF. Here the CDR3 DNA reads TGTGCCAGTGGAGCCCCCGGGAATGAGCAGTTCTTC.

This chain uses TRBV9 with TRBJ1-1, with 8 bases aligning to TRBD1. With V trimmed by 3 bases and J by 1 base, 5 bases remained unmatched. Germline loops: CDR1 SGDLS, CDR2 YYNGEE. The CDR3 sequence is 15 residues long. The CDR3 DNA is TGTGCCAGCAGCGCTACAGGGGGGCCGAACACTGAAGCTTTCTTT. Residues: CASSATGGPNTEAFF. The complete variable domain, with remaining parts taken from reference TRBV9 and TRBJ1-1, reads DSGVTQTPKHLITATGQRVTLRCSPRSGDLSVYWYQQSLDQGLQFLIQYYNGEERAKGNILERFSAQQFPDLHSELNLSSLELGDSALYFCASSATGGPNTEAFFGQGTRLTVV.

V usage is TRBV4-3 and J usage is TRBJ2-2, with D possibly TRBD1 on 7 matching bases. This CDR3 has 17 residues. The germline gives CDR1 LGHNA, CDR2 YSLEER. V was pared by 1 base and J by 0 bases, with 12 bases between. CDR3 DNA: TGCGCCAGCAGCCAAGCCGGCAGGGGGGCGAACACCGGGGAGCTGTTTTTT. This sequence encodes CASSQAGRGANTGELFF.

The V and J genes are TRBV3-1 (or the pseudogene TRBV3-2) and TRBJ2-7, with a weak D call TRBD1 (5 bases). The CDR3 is made up of 15 amino acids. V was cut by 3 bases and J by 1 base, with 13 bases left in between. Germline V CDR1 and CDR2: LGHDT, YNNKEL (reference sequence). The CDR3 DNA reads as TGTGCCAGCAGCCACGCCACTACAGGTTCCTACGAGCAGTACTTC. Protein sequence: CASSHATTGSYEQYF.

V usage is TRBV29-1 and J usage is TRBJ2-5; TRBD2 matches at 12 bases. CDR3 length equals 14 residues. The germline gives CDR1 SQVTM, CDR2 ANQGSEA. The CDR3 bases are TGCAGTGTGGGGACTAGCGGGTTACAAGAGACCCAGTACTTC. Protein sequence: CSVGTSGLQETQYF.

The rearrangement joins TRBV7-3 to TRBJ2-3; the match to TRBD2 covers 8 bases. This CDR3 is 12 amino acids long. In germline, CDR1 is SGHTA, CDR2 FQGTGA. Germline trimming cut 5 bases from V and 8 bases from J; bases unmatched to any gene: 3. The DNA of the CDR3 is TGTGCCAGCAGCAGCGGGAGCCCTACGCAGTATTTT. Translating gives CASSSGSPTQYF.

The rearrangement uses TRBV19 and TRBJ1-3; D is undetermined. The CDR3 covers 14 residues. V lost 7 bases to trimming and J lost 0 bases, with 10 bases between them. Germline assignment: CDR1 LNHDA and CDR2 SQIVND (reference sequence). The CDR3 bases are TGTGCCAGTAATCCCAGTTCCTCTGGAAACACCATATATTTT. It codes for CASNPSSSGNTIYF.

The chain combines TRBV6-2 or TRBV6-3 with TRBJ1-5; 10 positions agree with TRBD1. Germline assignment: CDR1 MNHEY and CDR2 SVGEGT. J gave up 4 bases and V 6 bases, and 9 bases lay outside the gene matches. The CDR3 sequence is 16 residues long. In DNA form, the CDR3 reads TGTGCCAGCAGGCCTAGACAGGGGGCGAATAATCAGCCCCAGCATTTT. Amino acid sequence: CASRPRQGANNQPQHF.

The chain recombines TRBV15 with TRBJ2-2, with 7 positions matching TRBD1. The CDR3 is made up of 15 amino acids. Germline-derived CDR1 and CDR2 are LNHNV and YYDKDF (reference sequence). V was pared by 3 bases and J by 8 bases, with 9 bases of the junction left unmatched. CDR3 DNA: TGTGCCACCAGCAGCAACAGGGGATTTAAGGGGGAGCTGTTTTTT. Protein product: CATSSNRGFKGELFF.

V is TRBV5-1 and J is TRBJ2-7, with 8 bases fitting TRBD1. The CDR3 sequence is 16 residues long. The germline CDR1 and CDR2 sequences are SGHRS and YFSETQ. Losses at the gene ends were 0 bases for V and 1 base for J; bases not matched to a gene: 6. The CDR3 DNA reads TGCGCCAGCAGCTTGGGCGGACAGGGATTTTCCTACGAGCAGTACTTC. Its translation is CASSLGGQGFSYEQYF. Full variable domain (outside the CDR3, taken from reference TRBV5-1 and TRBJ2-7): KAGVTQTPRYLIKTRGQQVTLSCSPISGHRSVSWYQQTPGQGLQFLFEYFSETQRNKGNFPGRFSGRQFSNSRSEMNVSTLELGDSALYLCASSLGGQGFSYEQYFGPGTRLTVT.

This clone was detected once. The chain couples TRBV9 to TRBJ2-7; 8 bases are shared with TRBD1. Per the germline V gene, CDR1 is SGDLS and CDR2 is YYNGEE. This CDR3 has 14 residues. V shed 4 bases, J shed 5 bases, and the junction held 8 bases outside the gene matches. The CDR3 DNA is TGTGCCAGCAGCCCTGGACAGGGTGGCGACGAGCAGTACTTC. Translation gives CASSPGQGGDEQYF.

The rearrangement uses TRBV7-2 and TRBJ1-1; tentatively, D is TRBD1 (5 bases). This CDR3 is built from 16 residues. Per germline, CDR1 SGHTA and CDR2 FQGNSA. V lost 5 bases to trimming and J lost 5 bases, with 21 bases between them. The CDR3 DNA reads as TGTGCCAGCAGCGAACTTCTTATGGGGCGGTGGACTGAAGCTTTCTTT. Its protein is CASSELLMGRWTEAFF.

V is TRBV4-1 and J is TRBJ2-4; D remains unclear. Trimming took off 2 bases at V and 0 bases at J, with 8 bases between the two ends. The CDR3 is 15 residues long. Germline V CDR1 and CDR2: MGHRA, YSYEKL. The CDR3, as DNA: TGCGCCAGCAGCCAATTAGCACTAGCCAAAAACATTCAGTACTTC. Amino acids: CASSQLALAKNIQYF.

Concerning this clone itself: The junction shows a germline mismatch at one end, possibly a read error. This rearrangement joins TRBV11-2 to TRBJ2-7, with D possibly TRBD1 on 6 matching bases. In germline, CDR1 is SGHAT, CDR2 FQNNGV. This CDR3 region has 14 residues. The chain's CDR3 is CASSLTGLSSEQYF. The CDR3 DNA reads TGTGCCAGCAGCTTAACAGGGTTGTCCTCCGAGCAGTACTTC.

Note on this clone: The sample holds other DNA sequences that translate to the same CDR3. J is TRBJ2-7 and V is TRBV7-9; TRBD1 matches at 8 bases. Per germline, CDR1 SEHNR and CDR2 FQNEAQ (reference sequence). This CDR3 contains 15 residues. With V trimmed by 2 bases and J by 7 bases, 10 bases remained unmatched. For the CDR3, the DNA is TGTGCCAGCAGCTTACGGGGACAGGTTGTGGATGAGCAGTACTTC. Protein sequence: CASSLRGQVVDEQYF. The variable domain in full, with the rest retrieved from reference TRBV7-9 and TRBJ2-7, is DTGVSQNPRHKITKRGQNVTFRCDPISEHNRLYWYRQTLGQGPEFLTYFQNEAQLEKSRLLSDRFSAERPKGSFSTLEIQRTEQGDSAMYLCASSLRGQVVDEQYFGPGTRLTVT.